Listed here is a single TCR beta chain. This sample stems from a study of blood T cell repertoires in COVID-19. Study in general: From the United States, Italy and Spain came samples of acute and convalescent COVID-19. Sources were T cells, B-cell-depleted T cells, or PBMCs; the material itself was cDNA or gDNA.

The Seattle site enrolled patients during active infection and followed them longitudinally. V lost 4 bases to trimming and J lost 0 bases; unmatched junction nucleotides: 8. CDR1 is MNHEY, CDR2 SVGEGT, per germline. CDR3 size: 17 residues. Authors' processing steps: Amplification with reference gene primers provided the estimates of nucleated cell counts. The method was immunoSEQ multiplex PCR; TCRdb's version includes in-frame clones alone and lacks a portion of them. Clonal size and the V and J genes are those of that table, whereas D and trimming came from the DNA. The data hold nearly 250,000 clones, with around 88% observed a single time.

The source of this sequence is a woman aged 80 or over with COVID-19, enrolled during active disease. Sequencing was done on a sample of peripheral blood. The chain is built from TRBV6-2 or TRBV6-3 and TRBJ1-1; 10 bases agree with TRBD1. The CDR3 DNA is TGTGCCAGCAGTTTTGACAGGGGGCAAAGGATGAACACTGAAGCTTTCTTT. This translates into CASSFDRGQRMNTEAFF.